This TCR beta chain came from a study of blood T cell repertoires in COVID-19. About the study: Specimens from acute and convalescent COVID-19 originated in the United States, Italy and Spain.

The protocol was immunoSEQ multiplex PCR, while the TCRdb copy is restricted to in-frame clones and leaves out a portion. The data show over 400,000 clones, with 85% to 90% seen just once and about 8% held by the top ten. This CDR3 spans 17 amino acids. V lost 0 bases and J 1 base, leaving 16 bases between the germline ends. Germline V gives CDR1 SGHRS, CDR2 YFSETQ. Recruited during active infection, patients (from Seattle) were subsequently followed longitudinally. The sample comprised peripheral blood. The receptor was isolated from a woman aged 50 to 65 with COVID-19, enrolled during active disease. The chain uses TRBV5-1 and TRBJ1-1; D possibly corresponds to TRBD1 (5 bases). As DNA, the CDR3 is TGCGCCAGCAGCTTGGCCTCCGGGGGTGGATGGAACACTGAAGCTTTCTTT. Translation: CASSLASGGGWNTEAFF.